The present TCR beta chain was sequenced within a study of CD8+ T cells in alopecia areata. Study information: The study gave tofacitinib for 6 to 18 months, then 6 months off drug.

Sequencing used cDNA as its template, made by extracting RNA and reverse transcribing it. Repertoires were generated with immunoSEQ multiplex PCR, while TCRdb's copy carries only in-frame clones and drops some. This table holds 110,000 to 150,000 clones, about 60% found once. This clone was seen more than once but under ten times. Researchers gathered lesional scalp punch biopsies and peripheral blood from patients with alopecia areata. Losses at the gene ends were 1 base for V and 5 bases for J; bases not matched to a gene: 10. The CDR3 length is 16 residues. Germline-derived CDR1 and CDR2 are SGHRS and YFSETQ.

The sequences come from CD4+ T cells sorted from blood, collected at week 0. The chain is built from TRBV5-1 and TRBJ2-7; 9 positions agree with TRBD1. The sequence came from a human donor with alopecia areata. In DNA, the CDR3 is TGCGCCAGCAGCTTGCAACCTGGACAGGGGATGAACGAGCAGTACTTC. Amino acids: CASSLQPGQGMNEQYF.